A single sample is the source of the 7 T cell receptor beta chains below, sequenced in a study of T cell responses to AZD1222 COVID-19 vaccine. The repertoire was sequenced with immunoSEQ multiplex PCR; TCRdb's copy has only in-frame clones and lacks some. The data contain around 180,000 clones, 80% to 90% of them singletons. The input for sequencing was peripheral blood, taken on day 0 of AZD1222 vaccination. All receptors derive from an adult in good health.

The chain carries TRBV7-8 and TRBJ1-2; D remains ambiguous. CDR1 and CDR2 (germline): SGHVS, FQNEAQ. V shed 2 bases and J shed 0 bases, with 7 bases lying between them. The CDR3 length is 14 residues. The CDR3 DNA reads as TGTGCCAGCAGCTTAAGGAGTTCTAACTATGGCTACACCTTC. Translated: CASSLRSSNYGYTF. The full variable domain, its missing parts supplied by reference TRBV7-8 and TRBJ1-2, is GAGVSQSPRYKVAKRGQDVALRCDPISGHVSLFWYQQALGQGPEFLTYFQNEAQLDKSGLPSDRFFAERPEGSVSTLKIQRTQQEDSAVYLCASSLRSSNYGYTFGSGTRLTVV.

The chain has TRBV2 and TRBJ1-5; D is possibly TRBD1 (5 bases). This CDR3 spans 14 amino acids. From germline, CDR1 is SNHLY and CDR2 FYNNEI. V gave up 1 base and J gave up 8 bases, with 12 bases separating them. The CDR3 spells CASSEGRGLEPQHF. The CDR3 coding sequence is TGTGCCAGCAGTGAAGGTCGGGGCTTGGAGCCCCAGCATTTT.

The chain is built from TRBV2 and TRBJ2-2; possibly TRBD2 for D (5 bases). In germline, CDR1 is SNHLY, CDR2 FYNNEI. The CDR3 consists of 15 residues. V dropped 1 base and J dropped 1 base, with 7 bases sitting between them. The CDR3 spells CASSEVSGNTGELFF. Here the CDR3 DNA reads TGTGCCAGCAGTGAAGTCAGCGGGAACACCGGGGAGCTGTTTTTT.

The V and J genes are TRBV6-4 and TRBJ2-3, with 11 bases fitting TRBD2. The CDR3 spans 16 residues. In germline, CDR1 is MRHNA, CDR2 SNTAGT. V lost 3 bases, J lost 4 bases, and 6 bases stayed unmatched. Written as DNA, the CDR3 is TGTGCCAGCAGTGAAGTAGCTAGCGGGGGGTCAGATACGCAGTATTTT. Protein product: CASSEVASGGSDTQYF.

This clone has only one observation. The rearrangement uses TRBV9 and TRBJ1-2, with D unclear. The germline V gene encodes CDR1 SGDLS and CDR2 YYNGEE. The CDR3 totals 15 residues. V was cut by 4 bases and J by 2 bases, with 15 bases left in between. The chain's CDR3 is CASSLRRVGNYGYTF. The CDR3 DNA is TGTGCCAGCAGCCTAAGAAGGGTGGGGAACTATGGCTACACCTTC. Full variable domain (outside the CDR3, taken from reference TRBV9 and TRBJ1-2): DSGVTQTPKHLITATGQRVTLRCSPRSGDLSVYWYQQSLDQGLQFLIQYYNGEERAKGNILERFSAQQFPDLHSELNLSSLELGDSALYFCASSLRRVGNYGYTFGSGTRLTVV.

This rearrangement joins TRBV5-4 to TRBJ2-1; unclear D gene. Between the trimmed V and J ends, which lost 0 bases and 9 bases, there was a span of 10 bases. Germline-derived CDR1 and CDR2 are SGHNT and YYREEE (reference sequence). This CDR3 region has 13 residues. The CDR3 reads CASSLGLIGEQFF. CDR3 DNA sequence: TGTGCCAGCAGCTTGGGGCTAATAGGTGAGCAGTTCTTC.

The chain is built from TRBV4-3 and TRBJ2-7; D ambiguous. The CDR3 totals 15 residues. Germline lookup yields CDR1 LGHNA and CDR2 YSLEER. V was clipped by 0 bases and J by 1 base, with 10 bases between them. CDR3: CASSQDKHKSYEQYF. CDR3 DNA sequence: TGCGCCAGCAGCCAAGATAAGCACAAATCCTACGAGCAGTACTTC.